These 13 T cell receptor beta chains share one sample of origin, sequenced in a study of T cells in Graves' hyperthyroidism and ophthalmopathy. RNA transcripts gave rise to amplified TCR beta CDR3 regions. Researchers ran a first-round RT-PCR on the TCR CDR3 using the HTBI primer set. One entry per CDR3 protein, called by TCRdb with MiXCR from the multiplex PCR reads. The sample consists of around 350,000 distinct CDR3 sequences, 15% to 19% of them appearing once. The source material was blood. The receptors were gathered from a woman aged 18-29 years with Graves' hyperthyroidism that later progressed to Graves' ophthalmopathy.

This clonotype was seen ten or more times. The chain couples TRBV30 to TRBJ2-1, with TRBD2 matching 14 bases. The CDR3 loop spans 14 amino acids. The trim removed 4 bases at V and 10 bases at J, leaving 6 bases unmatched. Germline V gene data show CDR1 as GTSNPN and CDR2 as SVGIG (reference sequence). In DNA form, the CDR3 reads TGTGCCTGGACCCTCGGACTAGCGGGAGGAGAGCAGTTCTTC. Its translation is CAWTLGLAGGEQFF.

At least ten counts were recorded for this clonotype. The V call is TRBV4-1, the J call TRBJ2-1; 9 bases match TRBD2. The CDR3 is 15 residues long. J lost 4 bases, V lost 2 bases, and 3 bases had no gene match. Germline V CDR1 and CDR2: MGHRA, YSYEKL. CDR3: CASSQPSGIYNEQFF. In DNA form, the CDR3 reads TGCGCCAGCAGCCAACCTAGCGGGATTTACAATGAGCAGTTCTTC.

The chain uses TRBV6-2 or TRBV6-3 and TRBJ2-5; 7 nucleotides align to TRBD2. Trimming cost V 6 bases and J 5 bases; bases outside gene matches: 9. CDR3 length: 14 amino acids. Germline assignment: CDR1 MNHEY and CDR2 SVGEGT. The CDR3 DNA reads as TGTGCCAGCAGCTCCCGAGGTAGCGGGGAGACCCAGTACTTC. This gives the protein CASSSRGSGETQYF.

This clonotype has a handful of counts. The chain couples TRBV27 to TRBJ2-2, with D maybe TRBD1 (5 bases). The germline V gene has CDR1 MNHEY and CDR2 SMNVEV (reference sequence). Trimming cost V 3 bases and J 6 bases, with 20 bases left between them. This CDR3 contains 17 residues. As DNA, the CDR3 is TGTGCCAGCAGTTTGCACCCCCCAGACACCAGGGCCGGGGAGCTGTTTTTT. Translated: CASSLHPPDTRAGELFF.

This clonotype occurred many times. V usage is TRBV18 and J usage is TRBJ2-7; 7 nucleotides line up with TRBD1. The V and J ends lost 1 base and 3 bases, in that order; junction bases with no gene match: 12. Germline loops: CDR1 KGHSH, CDR2 LQKENI. CDR3 length equals 17 residues. Written as DNA, the CDR3 is TGTGCCAGCTCACCACGGTCCGGACAGGAGCGGAACTACGAGCAGTACTTC. Its translation is CASSPRSGQERNYEQYF.

This clonotype showed up many times. The genes are TRBV6-1 and TRBJ2-7; D possibly matches TRBD1 or TRBD2 (5 bases each). Deletions cut 0 bases from V and 4 bases from J, with 10 bases between. This CDR3 spans 14 amino acids. Germline CDR1 is MNHNS and CDR2 is SASEGT. This CDR3 reads CASSEAGPPYEQYF. CDR3 bases: TGTGCCAGCAGTGAAGCGGGACCCCCTTACGAGCAGTACTTC.

The chain combines TRBV6-4 with TRBJ2-5; tentatively, D is TRBD1 (6 bases). CDR1 is MRHNA and CDR2 is SNTAGT in the germline V gene. The V end lost 2 bases, the J end lost 2 bases, and 12 bases lay between the germline ends. The CDR3 has 15 residues. The CDR3 protein is CASSDVDRQQETQYF. The CDR3 bases are TGTGCCAGCAGTGACGTGGACAGACAACAAGAGACCCAGTACTTC.

The sample holds a few counts of this clonotype. The rearrangement links TRBV6-2 or TRBV6-3 to TRBJ2-2; 7 nucleotides match TRBD1. Per germline, CDR1 MNHEY and CDR2 SVGEGT. The CDR3 is 15 amino acids. V lost 6 bases, J lost 0 bases, and 4 bases stayed unmatched. The DNA of the CDR3 is TGTGCCAGCAGACAGGGGCGAGCGAACACCGGGGAGCTGTTTTTT. Translation: CASRQGRANTGELFF.

This clonotype was counted only a few times. The chain combines TRBV15 with TRBJ2-5, with 9 bases matching TRBD2. The length of the CDR3 is 16 residues. CDR1 is LNHNV and CDR2 is YYDKDF in the germline V gene (reference sequence). Trimming cost V 0 bases and J 5 bases; bases outside gene matches: 7. The CDR3 sequence: CATSRETSGMVETQYF. For the CDR3, the DNA is TGTGCCACCAGCAGAGAGACTAGCGGAATGGTGGAGACCCAGTACTTC.

A note on this clonotype: A much larger clone differs from this one at a single base, so this may be a read error. This chain connects TRBV9 to TRBJ1-1; perhaps TRBD1 as D (5 bases). Germline V gives CDR1 SGDLS, CDR2 YYNGEE. Deletions cut 3 bases from V and 2 bases from J, with 20 bases between. The CDR3 loop spans 17 amino acids. The CDR3, as DNA: TGTGCCAGCAGCGAAACCCCAGGGAGGAGGGCCAACACTGAAGCTTTCTTT. The encoded protein is CASSETPGRRANTEAFF.

As concerns this clonotype: This clone may be a read error of a much larger clone one base away. The genes are TRBV19 and TRBJ1-5, with a possible D match to TRBD1 (6 bases). Germline CDR1 reads LNHDA; CDR2 reads SQIVND (reference sequence). Trimming removed 7 bases at V and 3 bases at J, with 13 bases between. There are 14 residues in the CDR3. The CDR3 DNA follows: TGTGCCAGTAACTCGACAGGTAACAATCAGCCCCAGCATTTT. Translated: CASNSTGNNQPQHF.

The chain is built from TRBV5-1 and TRBJ2-2; maybe TRBD1 (5 bases). The germline CDR1 and CDR2 sequences are SGHRS and YFSETQ. The V gene lost 4 bases and the J gene lost 4 bases, with 20 bases spanning the gap. The CDR3 runs to 17 residues. CDR3: CASSVAGVRGGTGELFF. The CDR3 nucleotides are TGCGCCAGCAGCGTCGCTGGAGTAAGGGGCGGCACCGGGGAGCTGTTTTTT.

In the case of this clonotype: This may come from a read error, since a much larger clone is one base off. This chain joins TRBV20-1 and TRBJ2-7; 10 bases fit TRBD2. Trimming at V came to 6 bases and at J to 9 bases, leaving 17 bases not matched to a gene. The length of the CDR3 is 15 residues. CDR1 DFQATT and CDR2 SNEGSKA come from the germline V gene (reference sequence). CDR3: CSALPSSGRGNGQYF. The CDR3 nucleotides are TGCAGTGCCCTGCCATCGAGCGGGAGGGGAAACGGGCAGTACTTC.